One T cell receptor (beta chain) is described in this entry. The PCR ran on 60 Vbeta and 13 Jbeta primers. Sequencing used immunoSEQ multiplex PCR; TCRdb keeps in-frame clones, though not all of them. The repertoire holds about 130,000 clones, with around 80% as singletons. This sample is drawn from a study of cytomegalovirus exposure and HLA in healthy donors. The sample comprised PBMCs. The receptor comes from a woman between 40 and 50 years old in good health and CMV-seronegative.

The CDR3 bases are TGTGCCAGCTCACCACGGATGTATAGCGGGAGGGGTCCGGTTGAGCAGTTCTTC. Translation gives CASSPRMYSGRGPVEQFF. The chain employs TRBV18 and TRBJ2-1; 11 bases fit TRBD2. In germline, CDR1 is KGHSH, CDR2 LQKENI. Trimming at V came to 1 base and at J to 9 bases, leaving 14 bases not matched to a gene. The CDR3 runs 18 residues.